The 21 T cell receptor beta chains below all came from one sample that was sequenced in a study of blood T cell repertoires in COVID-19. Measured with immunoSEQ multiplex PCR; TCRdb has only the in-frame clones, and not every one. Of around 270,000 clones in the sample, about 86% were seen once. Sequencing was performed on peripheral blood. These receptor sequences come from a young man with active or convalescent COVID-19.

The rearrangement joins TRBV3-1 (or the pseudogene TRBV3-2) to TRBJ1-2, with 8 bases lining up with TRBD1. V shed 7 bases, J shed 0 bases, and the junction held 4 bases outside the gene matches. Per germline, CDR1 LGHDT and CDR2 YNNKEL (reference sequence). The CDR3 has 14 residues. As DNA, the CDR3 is TGTGCCAGCAAAGCGACAGGGGCTAACTATGGCTACACCTTC. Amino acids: CASKATGANYGYTF.

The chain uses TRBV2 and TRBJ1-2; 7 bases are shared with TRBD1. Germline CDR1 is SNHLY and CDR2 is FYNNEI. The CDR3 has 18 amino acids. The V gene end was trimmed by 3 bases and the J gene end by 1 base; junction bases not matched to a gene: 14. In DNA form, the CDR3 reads TGTGCCAGCAGTGACACCCAGGGGGATCAAGTAGTTAACTATGGCTACACCTTC. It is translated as CASSDTQGDQVVNYGYTF.

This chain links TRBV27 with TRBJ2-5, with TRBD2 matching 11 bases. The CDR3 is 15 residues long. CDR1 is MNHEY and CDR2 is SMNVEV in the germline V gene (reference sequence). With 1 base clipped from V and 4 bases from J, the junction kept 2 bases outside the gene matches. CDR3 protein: CASSLFSGGAETQYF. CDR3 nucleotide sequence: TGTGCCAGCAGTTTATTTAGCGGGGGGGCAGAGACCCAGTACTTC.

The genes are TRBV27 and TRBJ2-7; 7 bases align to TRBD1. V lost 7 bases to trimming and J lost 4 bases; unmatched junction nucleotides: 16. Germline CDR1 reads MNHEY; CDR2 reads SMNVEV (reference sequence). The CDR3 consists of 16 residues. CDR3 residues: CASTPSIGDSQYEQYF. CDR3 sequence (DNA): TGTGCCAGCACCCCCTCAATCGGGGACAGCCAGTACGAGCAGTACTTC.

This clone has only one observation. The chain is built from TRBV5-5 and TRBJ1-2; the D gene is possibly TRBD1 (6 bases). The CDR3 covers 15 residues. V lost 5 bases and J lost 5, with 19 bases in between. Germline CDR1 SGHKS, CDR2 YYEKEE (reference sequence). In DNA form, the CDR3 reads TGTGCCAGCAGTTCAGCACCGGACAGCCCGTATGGCTACACCTTC. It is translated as CASSSAPDSPYGYTF.

CDR3 coding DNA: TGCGCCAGCAGTCCGTCCCCAACTAGCGGGATGCAGATTACTAGCACAGATACGCAGTATTTT. Its protein is CASSPSPTSGMQITSTDTQYF. This chain joins TRBV5-1 and TRBJ2-3; 10 positions match TRBD2. Germline CDR1 SGHRS, CDR2 YFSETQ. V shed 5 bases and J 0 bases; nucleotides not matched to a gene: 21. The CDR3 length is 21 residues. The variable domain in full, with the rest retrieved from reference TRBV5-1 and TRBJ2-3, is KAGVTQTPRYLIKTRGQQVTLSCSPISGHRSVSWYQQTPGQGLQFLFEYFSETQRNKGNFPGRFSGRQFSNSRSEMNVSTLELGDSALYLCASSPSPTSGMQITSTDTQYFGPGTRLTVL.

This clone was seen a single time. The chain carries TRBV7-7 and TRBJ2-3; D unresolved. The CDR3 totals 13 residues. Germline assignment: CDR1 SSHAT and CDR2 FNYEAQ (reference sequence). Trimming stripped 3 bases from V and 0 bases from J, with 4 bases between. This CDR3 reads CASSFSSTDTQYF. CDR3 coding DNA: TGTGCCAGCAGCTTTTCTAGCACAGATACGCAGTATTTT.

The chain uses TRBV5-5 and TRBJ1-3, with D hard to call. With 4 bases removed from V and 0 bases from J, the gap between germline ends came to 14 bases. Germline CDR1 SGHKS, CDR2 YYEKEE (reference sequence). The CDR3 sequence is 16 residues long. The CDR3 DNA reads TGTGCCAGCAGCCGGAGGCTAGCCGACTCTGGAAACACCATATATTTT. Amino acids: CASSRRLADSGNTIYF.

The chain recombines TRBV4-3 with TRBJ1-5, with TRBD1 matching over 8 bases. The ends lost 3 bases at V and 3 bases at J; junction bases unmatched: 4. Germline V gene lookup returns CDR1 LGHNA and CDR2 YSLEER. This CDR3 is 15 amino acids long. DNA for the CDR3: TGCGCCAGCAGCCAGGACAGGGCCTACAATCAGCCCCAGCATTTT. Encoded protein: CASSQDRAYNQPQHF.

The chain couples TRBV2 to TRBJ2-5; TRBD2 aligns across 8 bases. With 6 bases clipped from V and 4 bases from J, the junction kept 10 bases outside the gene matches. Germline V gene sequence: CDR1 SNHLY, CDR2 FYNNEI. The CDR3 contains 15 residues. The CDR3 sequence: CASRGTSLPSETQYF. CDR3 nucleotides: TGTGCCAGCAGGGGGACTAGTCTACCCTCAGAGACCCAGTACTTC. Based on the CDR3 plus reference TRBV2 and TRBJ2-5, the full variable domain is EPEVTQTPSHQVTQMGQEVILRCVPISNHLYFYWYRQILGQKVEFLVSFYNNEISEKSEIFDDQFSVERPDGSNFTLKIRSTKLEDSAMYFCASRGTSLPSETQYFGPGTRLLVL.

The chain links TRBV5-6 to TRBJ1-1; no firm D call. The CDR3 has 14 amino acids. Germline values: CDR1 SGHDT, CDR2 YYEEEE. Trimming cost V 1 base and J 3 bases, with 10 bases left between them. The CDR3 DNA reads TGTGCCAGCAGCTTGACGGAGGGTTACACTGAAGCTTTCTTT. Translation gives CASSLTEGYTEAFF.

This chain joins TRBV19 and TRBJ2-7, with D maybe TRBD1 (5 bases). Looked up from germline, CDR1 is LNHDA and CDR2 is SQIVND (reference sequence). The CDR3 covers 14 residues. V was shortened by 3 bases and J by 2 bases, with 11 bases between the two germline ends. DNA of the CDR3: TGTGCCAGTAGTATCCTCGACAGTCCCTACGAGCAGTACTTC. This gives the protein CASSILDSPYEQYF.

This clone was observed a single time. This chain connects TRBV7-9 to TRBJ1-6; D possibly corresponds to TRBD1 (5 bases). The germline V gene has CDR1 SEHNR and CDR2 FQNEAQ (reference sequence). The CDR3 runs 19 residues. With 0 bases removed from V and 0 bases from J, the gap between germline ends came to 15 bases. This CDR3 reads CASSLAVGPSNSYNSPLHF. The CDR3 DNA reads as TGTGCCAGCAGCTTAGCAGTGGGGCCCTCCAACTCCTATAATTCACCCCTCCACTTT.

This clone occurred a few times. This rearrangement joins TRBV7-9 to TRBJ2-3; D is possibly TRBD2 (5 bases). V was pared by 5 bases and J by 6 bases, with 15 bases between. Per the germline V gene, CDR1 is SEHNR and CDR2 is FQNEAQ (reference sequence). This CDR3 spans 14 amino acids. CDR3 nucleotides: TGTGCCAGCAGCAACAACCGGGGAGCCGATACGCAGTATTTT. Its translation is CASSNNRGADTQYF.

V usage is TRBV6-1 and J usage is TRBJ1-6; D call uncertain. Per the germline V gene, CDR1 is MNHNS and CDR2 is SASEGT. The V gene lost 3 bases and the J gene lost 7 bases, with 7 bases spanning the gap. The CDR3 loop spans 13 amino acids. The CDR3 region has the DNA TGTGCCAGCAGTGATAGTAGAAATTCACCCCTCCACTTT. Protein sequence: CASSDSRNSPLHF.

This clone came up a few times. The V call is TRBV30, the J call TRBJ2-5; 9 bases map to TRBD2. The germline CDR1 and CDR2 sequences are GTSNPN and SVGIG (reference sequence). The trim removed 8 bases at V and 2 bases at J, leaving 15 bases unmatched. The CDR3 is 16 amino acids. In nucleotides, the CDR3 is TGTGCCGCGGGGGGGGTCTCTCGAGGGTCACAAGAGACCCAGTACTTC. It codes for CAAGGVSRGSQETQYF.

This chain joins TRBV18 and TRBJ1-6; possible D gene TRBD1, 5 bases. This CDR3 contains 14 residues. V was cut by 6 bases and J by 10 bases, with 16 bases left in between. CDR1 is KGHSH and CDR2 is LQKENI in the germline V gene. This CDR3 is CASSRAGRVSPLHF. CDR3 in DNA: TGTGCCAGCTCGAGAGCAGGCAGGGTCTCACCCCTCCACTTT.

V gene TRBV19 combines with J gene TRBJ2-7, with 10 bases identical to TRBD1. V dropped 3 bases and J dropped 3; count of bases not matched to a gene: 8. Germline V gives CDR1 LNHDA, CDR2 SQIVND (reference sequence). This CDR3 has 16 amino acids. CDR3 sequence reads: CASSMLPGTGDYEQYF. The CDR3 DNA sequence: TGTGCCAGTAGTATGCTGCCCGGGACAGGGGACTACGAGCAGTACTTC.

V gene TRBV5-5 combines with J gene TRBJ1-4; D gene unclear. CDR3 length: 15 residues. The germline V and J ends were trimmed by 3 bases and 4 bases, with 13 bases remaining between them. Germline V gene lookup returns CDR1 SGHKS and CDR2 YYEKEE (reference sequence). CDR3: CASSSPSGGNEKLFF. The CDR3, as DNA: TGTGCCAGCAGCTCCCCGAGCGGCGGTAATGAAAAACTGTTTTTT. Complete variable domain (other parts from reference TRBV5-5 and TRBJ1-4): DAGVTQSPTHLIKTRGQQVTLRCSPISGHKSVSWYQQVLGQGPQFIFQYYEKEERGRGNFPDRFSARQFPNYSSELNVNALLLGDSALYLCASSSPSGGNEKLFFGSGTQLSVL.

The CDR3 DNA sequence: TGCAGCGTGCGGACAGGATTGAACACTGAAGCTTTCTTT. Its translation: CSVRTGLNTEAFF. V gene TRBV29-1 combines with J gene TRBJ1-1, with TRBD1 identical over 7 bases. The CDR3 is 13 residues long. Germline loops: CDR1 SQVTM, CDR2 ANQGSEA. J gave up 0 bases and V 6 bases, and 4 bases lay outside the gene matches.

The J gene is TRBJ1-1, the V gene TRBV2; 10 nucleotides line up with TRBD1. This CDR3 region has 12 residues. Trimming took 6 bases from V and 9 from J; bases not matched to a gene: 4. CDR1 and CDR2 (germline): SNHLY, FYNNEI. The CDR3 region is CASRGDRGQAFF. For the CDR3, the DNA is TGTGCCAGCAGAGGAGACAGGGGGCAAGCTTTCTTT. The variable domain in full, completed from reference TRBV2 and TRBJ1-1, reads EPEVTQTPSHQVTQMGQEVILRCVPISNHLYFYWYRQILGQKVEFLVSFYNNEISEKSEIFDDQFSVERPDGSNFTLKIRSTKLEDSAMYFCASRGDRGQAFFGQGTRLTVV.